One TCR beta chain is described in this entry. This sample is part of a study of control samples from healthy donors and cancer patients. In germline, CDR1 is SGHVS, CDR2 FNYEAQ. V lost 1 base to trimming and J lost 5 bases, with 23 bases between them. CDR3 length: 18 amino acids. The repertoire was sequenced with immunoSEQ multiplex PCR; TCRdb's copy has only in-frame clones and lacks some. The table shows fewer than 200,000 clones, with approximately 92% occurring only once. This TCR came from a woman aged 55-70 years in good health. The sequencing input was blood. The chain uses TRBV7-6 and TRBJ1-1; D possibly corresponds to TRBD1 (6 bases). CDR3 region: CASSLEVLVTGRKTEAFF. DNA of the CDR3: TGTGCCAGCAGCTTAGAGGTGTTGGTCACAGGGCGAAAGACTGAAGCTTTCTTT. Filled out from reference TRBV7-6 and TRBJ1-1, the complete variable domain reads GAGVSQSPRYKVTKRGQDVALRCDPISGHVSLYWYRQALGQGPEFLTYFNYEAQQDKSGLPNDRFSAERPEGSISTLTIQRTEQRDSAMYRCASSLEVLVTGRKTEAFFGQGTRLTVV.